Below, one TCR beta chain is given with its context. Its antigen is unknown. The junction shows a germline mismatch at one end, possibly a read error. The sample belongs to a study of blood T cells in healthy people across ages. Whole-study findings and limits: A roughly linear age-dependent decrease characterized TCR beta diversity per million T cells. Diversity estimates drawn from one million T cells were deemed underestimates.

Germline V lookup: CDR1 DFQATT, CDR2 SNEGSKA (reference sequence). CDR3 length: 16 amino acids. Through a sample-barcoded 5' primer and a J-beta primer mix, a second PCR was run for roughly 7 to 12 cycles. The authors tagged each cDNA molecule using a template-switch adaptor with 12 random nucleotides. TCRdb re-analysed the 5' RACE reads in MiXCR, keeping a single row per CDR3 protein. Of 1.8 million or so distinct CDR3 sequences detected, approximately 40% appear once; the ten largest clones hold roughly 23%. Source material: blood. The receptor was derived from a human donor in good health. The genes are TRBV20-1 and TRBJ2-3, with 8 nucleotides matching TRBD2. CDR3 protein: CGAITHGTRVGDTQYF. CDR3 in DNA: TGCGGTGCGATCACCCACGGGACTAGGGTGGGAGATACGCAGTATTTT.